This TCR beta chain was recorded in a study of blood T cell repertoires in COVID-19. The V end lost 1 base, the J end lost 1 base, and 10 bases lay between the germline ends. The germline gives CDR1 SGHVS, CDR2 FNYEAQ. The CDR3 runs 15 residues. Original analysis: By means of reference gene primer amplification, nucleated cell counts were estimated. TCRdb's table, derived via immunoSEQ multiplex PCR, lists solely in-frame clones and lacks some. The D gene and trimming were derived from the DNA, and the V and J assignments and clone size from that table. This sample has around 100,000 clones, with about 90% found just once.

The origin of this receptor is a human donor with active COVID-19. The donor label of this sample is uncertain. Sequencing was carried out using peripheral blood. The chain has TRBV7-6 and TRBJ2-5, with a weak D call TRBD1 (5 bases). The CDR3: CASSLDGASQETQYF. The CDR3 nucleotides are TGTGCCAGCAGCTTAGATGGGGCGAGCCAAGAGACCCAGTACTTC.